These T cell receptor beta chains were read from a single sample in a study of T cells in Graves' hyperthyroidism and ophthalmopathy. TCRdb passed the multiplex PCR reads through MiXCR, listing each CDR3 protein once. The table has hundreds of thousands of distinct CDR3 sequences, about 14% seen once. Specimen: blood. The origin of the receptors is a man younger than 35 with Graves' ophthalmopathy. The CDR3 runs from the conserved cysteine through the conserved F or W.

>TRBV4-1|TRBJ1-4|15
CASSRIGTGNEKLFF
>TRBV20-1|TRBJ2-7|12
CSARGESYEQYF
>TRBV11-2|TRBJ2-1|14
CASSFPPQVNEQFF
>TRBV6-1|TRBJ2-5|13
CASSLGTFETQYF
>TRBV2|TRBJ2-5|14
CASSEALAAETQYF
>TRBV6-1|TRBJ2-7|14
CASSEFTGVHEQYF
>TRBV7-8|TRBJ2-7|15
CASSLAGRAAHEQYF
>TRBV7-8|TRBJ1-1|15
CASHRGGPRNTEAFF
>TRBV18|TRBJ2-5|15
CASSRGQNLQETQYF
>TRBV5-1|TRBJ2-1|17
CASSLGPGTSGSNEQFF
>TRBV3-1|TRBJ1-1|16
CASSQDLGGGNTEAFF
>TRBV20-1|TRBJ2-5|15
CSAAHSVDRVETQYF
>TRBV10-3|TRBJ1-2|13
CAISESINYGYTF
>TRBV29-1|TRBJ2-1|12
CSATGARNEQFF